A selection of T cell receptor beta chains follows, all from one sample in a study of Graves' ophthalmopathy and Graves' hyperthyroidism. TCRdb itself ran the multiplex PCR reads through MiXCR, one entry per CDR3 protein. The sample contains roughly 300,000 distinct CDR3 sequences, around a sixth of which appear only once. Input material: peripheral blood. These receptors were taken from an adult man with Graves' ophthalmopathy. The CDR3 runs from the conserved cysteine through the conserved F or W. D genes are given only for firm matches. Expanded clones get a size class; other rows say once, few or many, or leave the size out.

abundance	v_gene	j_gene	d_gene	CDR3aa	CDR3nt
-	TRBV20-1	TRBJ1-1	-	CSARPGVTEAFF	TGCAGTGCTAGGCCGGGGGTCACTGAAGCTTTCTTT
-	TRBV30	TRBJ2-3	TRBD2	CAWSIVGTSGTADTQYF	TGTGCCTGGAGCATCGTCGGGACTAGCGGGACGGCAGATACGCAGTATTTT
-	TRBV15	TRBJ2-5	TRBD2	CATSLYTGLAGVSETQYF	TGTGCCACCAGTCTCTACACGGGACTAGCGGGAGTTTCGGAGACCCAGTACTTC
-	TRBV19	TRBJ2-7	-	CASSYRDSWYEQYF	TGTGCCAGTTCATACCGGGATTCGTGGTACGAGCAGTACTTC
few	TRBV24-1	TRBJ1-2	TRBD1	CATSDGQVVYGYTF	TGTGCCACCAGTGATGGACAGGTCGTCTATGGCTACACCTTC
many	TRBV5-1	TRBJ1-2	-	CASRTAGSGHYGYTF	TGCGCCAGCAGAACCGCGGGCTCCGGGCACTATGGCTACACCTTC
many	TRBV20-1	TRBJ1-2	-	CSARLTADYGYTF	TGCAGTGCTAGACTGACAGCAGACTATGGCTACACCTTC
many	TRBV27	TRBJ1-2	-	CASSLSQAYGYTF	TGTGCCAGCAGTTTATCACAGGCCTATGGCTACACCTTC
-	TRBV6-2/TRBV6-3	TRBJ1-1	-	CASCSGFWTEAFF	TGTGCCAGCTGCTCAGGGTTTTGGACTGAAGCTTTCTTT
few	TRBV6-4	TRBJ2-5	-	CASRTPGRPTQYF	TGTGCCAGCAGGACCCCGGGACGCCCGACCCAGTACTTC
many	TRBV12-3/TRBV12-4	TRBJ1-1	-	CASGFGTEAFF	TGTGCCAGCGGGTTCGGGACTGAAGCTTTCTTT
many	TRBV20-1	TRBJ1-5	TRBD1	CSAGRQGALGNQPQHF	TGCAGTGCTGGGAGACAGGGGGCACTGGGCAATCAGCCCCAGCATTTT
many	TRBV20-1	TRBJ1-6	TRBD1	CSASEGQMVSYNSPLHF	TGCAGTGCTAGCGAGGGACAGATGGTCTCCTATAATTCACCCCTCCACTTT
many	TRBV25-1	TRBJ1-1	TRBD1	CALRGQGTEAFF	TGTGCCCTAAGGGGACAGGGGACTGAAGCTTTCTTT
many	TRBV29-1	TRBJ1-1	-	CIAGGRGTEAFF	TGCATCGCGGGAGGTAGGGGCACTGAAGCTTTCTTT
many	TRBV6-2/TRBV6-3	TRBJ1-1	-	CASSYSGRTEAFF	TGTGCCAGCAGTTACTCCGGTAGAACTGAAGCTTTCTTT
-	TRBV6-2/TRBV6-3	TRBJ1-1	-	CASSYRRQNTEAFF	TGTGCCAGCAGTTACCGAAGGCAGAACACTGAAGCTTTCTTT
many	TRBV20-1	TRBJ2-6	-	CSARDIQGSGANVLTF	TGCAGTGCTAGAGATATTCAGGGCTCTGGGGCCAACGTCCTGACTTTC
many	TRBV5-1	TRBJ1-2	TRBD1	CASRLGTGGYGYTF	TGCGCCAGCAGGCTTGGAACAGGGGGCTATGGCTACACCTTC
many	TRBV2	TRBJ1-5	-	CASSERARDDRQPQHF	TGTGCCAGCAGTGAAAGAGCCAGGGATGATCGTCAGCCCCAGCATTTT
many	TRBV28	TRBJ1-1	-	CASSPSGPYTEAFF	TGTGCCAGCAGTCCCTCAGGGCCCTACACTGAAGCTTTCTTT
many	TRBV4-1	TRBJ1-2	-	CASSQAAGGGYGYTF	TGCGCCAGCAGCCAAGCCGCGGGGGGTGGCTATGGCTACACCTTC
-	TRBV2	TRBJ1-5	-	CASSGAAKNQPQHF	TGTGCCAGCAGTGGGGCGGCCAAGAATCAGCCCCAGCATTTT
many	TRBV12-3/TRBV12-4	TRBJ1-1	-	CASTPSGANTEAFF	TGTGCCAGCACCCCTTCGGGAGCAAACACTGAAGCTTTCTTT
many	TRBV4-3	TRBJ2-5	TRBD1	CASSEGQGHETQYF	TGCGCCAGCAGCGAAGGACAGGGGCACGAGACCCAGTACTTC
many	TRBV5-1	TRBJ2-5	TRBD1	CASSLVGQPSIQETQYF	TGCGCCAGCAGCTTGGTGGGACAGCCCTCGATCCAAGAGACCCAGTACTTC
many	TRBV30	TRBJ2-5	-	CAWTPLGLRETQYF	TGTGCCTGGACGCCTTTGGGACTGAGAGAGACCCAGTACTTC
many	TRBV7-8	TRBJ2-7	-	CASSLGSSTGRSYEQYF	TGTGCCAGCAGCTTAGGTTCTAGTACAGGCCGCTCCTACGAGCAGTACTTC
-	TRBV6-2/TRBV6-3	TRBJ2-5	-	CASSSSGTLQETQYF	TGTGCCAGCAGTTCATCCGGGACACTACAAGAGACCCAGTACTTC